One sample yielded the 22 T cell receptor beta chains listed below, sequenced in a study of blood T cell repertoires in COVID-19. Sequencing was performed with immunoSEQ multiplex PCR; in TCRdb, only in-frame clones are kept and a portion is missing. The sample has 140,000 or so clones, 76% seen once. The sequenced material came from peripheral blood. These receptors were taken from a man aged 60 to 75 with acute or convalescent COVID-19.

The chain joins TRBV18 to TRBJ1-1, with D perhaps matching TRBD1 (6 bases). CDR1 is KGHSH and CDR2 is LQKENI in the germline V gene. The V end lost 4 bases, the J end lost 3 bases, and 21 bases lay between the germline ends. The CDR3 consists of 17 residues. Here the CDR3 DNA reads TGTGCCAGCTCACGCGGGGGAGTATCGGGGGGCGACACTGAAGCTTTCTTT. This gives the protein CASSRGGVSGGDTEAFF.

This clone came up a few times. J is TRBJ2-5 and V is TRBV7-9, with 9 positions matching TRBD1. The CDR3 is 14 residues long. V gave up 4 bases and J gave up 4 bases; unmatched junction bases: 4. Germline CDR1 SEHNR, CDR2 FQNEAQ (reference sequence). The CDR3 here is CASSSGQGRETQYF. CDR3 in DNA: TGTGCCAGCAGCTCGGGACAGGGCAGAGAGACCCAGTACTTC.

Here the CDR3 DNA reads TGTGCCAGCAGCTTGGGCAGGGGTTCCTACAATGAGCAGTTCTTC. Translation: CASSLGRGSYNEQFF. J is TRBJ2-1 and V is TRBV7-9; D might be TRBD1 (6 bases). The V and J ends lost 3 bases and 1 base respectively, with 10 bases between them. The CDR3 runs 15 residues. Germline lookup yields CDR1 SEHNR and CDR2 FQNEAQ (reference sequence).

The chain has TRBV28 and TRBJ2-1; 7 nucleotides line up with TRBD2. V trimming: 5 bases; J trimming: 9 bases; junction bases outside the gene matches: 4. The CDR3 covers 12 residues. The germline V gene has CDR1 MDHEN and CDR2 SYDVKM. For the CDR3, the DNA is TGTGCCAGCAGTGGGACTATTGGTGAGCAGTTCTTC. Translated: CASSGTIGEQFF.

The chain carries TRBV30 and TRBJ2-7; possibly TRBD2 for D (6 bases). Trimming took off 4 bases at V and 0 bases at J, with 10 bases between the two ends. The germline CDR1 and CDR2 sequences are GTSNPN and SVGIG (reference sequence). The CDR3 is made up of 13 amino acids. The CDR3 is CAWILRDSYEQYF. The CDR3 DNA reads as TGTGCCTGGATTTTGCGGGACTCCTACGAGCAGTACTTC.

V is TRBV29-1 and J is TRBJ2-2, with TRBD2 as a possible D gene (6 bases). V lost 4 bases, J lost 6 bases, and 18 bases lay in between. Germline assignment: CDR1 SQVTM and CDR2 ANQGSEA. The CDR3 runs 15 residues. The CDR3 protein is CSVVARPGEAGELFF. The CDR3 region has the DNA TGCAGCGTTGTCGCAAGACCCGGGGAGGCCGGGGAGCTGTTTTTT.

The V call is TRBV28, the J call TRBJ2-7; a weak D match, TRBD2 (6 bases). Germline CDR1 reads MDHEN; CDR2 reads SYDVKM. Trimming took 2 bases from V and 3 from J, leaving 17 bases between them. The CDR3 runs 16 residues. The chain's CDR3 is CASSLEGAGYHYEQYF. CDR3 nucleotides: TGTGCCAGCAGTTTAGAAGGAGCGGGTTACCACTACGAGCAGTACTTC.

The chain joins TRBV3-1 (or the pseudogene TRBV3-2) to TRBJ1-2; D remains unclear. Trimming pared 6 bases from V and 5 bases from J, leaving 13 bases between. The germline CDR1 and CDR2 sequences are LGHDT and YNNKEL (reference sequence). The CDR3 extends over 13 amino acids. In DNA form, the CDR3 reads TGTGCCAGCAGGGGCGTTGGCTCTTATGGCTACACCTTC. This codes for CASRGVGSYGYTF.

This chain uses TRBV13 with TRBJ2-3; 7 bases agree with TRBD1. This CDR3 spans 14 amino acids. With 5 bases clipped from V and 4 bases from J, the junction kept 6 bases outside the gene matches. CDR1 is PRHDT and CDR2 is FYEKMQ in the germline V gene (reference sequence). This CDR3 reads CASSTRQGADTQYF. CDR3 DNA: TGTGCCAGCAGCACCCGACAGGGAGCAGATACGCAGTATTTT.

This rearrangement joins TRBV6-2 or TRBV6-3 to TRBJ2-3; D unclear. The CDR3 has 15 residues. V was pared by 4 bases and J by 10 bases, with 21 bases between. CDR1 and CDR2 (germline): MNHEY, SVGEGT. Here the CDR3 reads CASSLGTLGATAQYF. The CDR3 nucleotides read TGTGCCAGCAGTTTAGGTACACTCGGCGCCACAGCGCAGTATTTT.

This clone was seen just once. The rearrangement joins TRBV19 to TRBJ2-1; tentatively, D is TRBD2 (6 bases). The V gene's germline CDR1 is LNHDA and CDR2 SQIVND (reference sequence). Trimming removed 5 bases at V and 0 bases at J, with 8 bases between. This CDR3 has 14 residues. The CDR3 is CASSLGGSYNEQFF. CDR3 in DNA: TGTGCCAGTAGTTTGGGGGGCTCCTACAATGAGCAGTTCTTC.

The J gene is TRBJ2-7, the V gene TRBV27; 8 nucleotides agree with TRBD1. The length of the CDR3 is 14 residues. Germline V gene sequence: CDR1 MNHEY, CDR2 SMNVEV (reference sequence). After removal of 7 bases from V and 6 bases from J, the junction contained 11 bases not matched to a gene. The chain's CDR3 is CASTSGQGAGEQYF. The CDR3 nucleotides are TGTGCCAGCACTAGTGGGCAGGGGGCCGGCGAGCAGTACTTC.

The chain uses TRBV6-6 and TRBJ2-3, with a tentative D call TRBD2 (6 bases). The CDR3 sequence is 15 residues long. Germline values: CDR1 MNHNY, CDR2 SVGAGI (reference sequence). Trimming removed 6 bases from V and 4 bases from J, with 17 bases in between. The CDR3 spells CASRSFGGLADTQYF. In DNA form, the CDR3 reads TGTGCCAGCAGATCCTTCGGAGGGCTGGCAGATACGCAGTATTTT.

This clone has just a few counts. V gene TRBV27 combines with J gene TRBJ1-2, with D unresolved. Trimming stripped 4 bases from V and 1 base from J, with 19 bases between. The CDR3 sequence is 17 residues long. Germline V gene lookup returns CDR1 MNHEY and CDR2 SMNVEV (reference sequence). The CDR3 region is CASSSTLHQRDNYGYTF. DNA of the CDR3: TGTGCCAGCAGTTCAACCCTCCACCAGCGCGATAACTATGGCTACACCTTC.

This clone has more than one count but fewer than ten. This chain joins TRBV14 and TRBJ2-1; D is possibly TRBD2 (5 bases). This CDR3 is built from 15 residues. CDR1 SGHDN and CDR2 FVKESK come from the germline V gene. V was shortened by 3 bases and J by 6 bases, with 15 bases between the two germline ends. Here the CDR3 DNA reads TGTGCCAGCAGCCAGCCTTGGCTCGGAGGCAATGAGCAGTTCTTC. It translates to CASSQPWLGGNEQFF.

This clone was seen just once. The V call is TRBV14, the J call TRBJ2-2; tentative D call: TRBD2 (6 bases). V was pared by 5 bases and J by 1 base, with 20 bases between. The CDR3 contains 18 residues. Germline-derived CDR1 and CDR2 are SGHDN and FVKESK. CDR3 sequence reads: CASSALAYSGLNTGELFF. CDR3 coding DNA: TGTGCCAGCAGCGCCCTAGCGTATAGCGGACTGAACACCGGGGAGCTGTTTTTT.

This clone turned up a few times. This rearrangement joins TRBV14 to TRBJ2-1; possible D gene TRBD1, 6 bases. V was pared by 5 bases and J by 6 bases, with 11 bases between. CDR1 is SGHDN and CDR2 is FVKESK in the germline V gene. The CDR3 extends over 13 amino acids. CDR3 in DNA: TGTGCCAGCAGCTGGGACACCTCCAATGAGCAGTTCTTC. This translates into CASSWDTSNEQFF.

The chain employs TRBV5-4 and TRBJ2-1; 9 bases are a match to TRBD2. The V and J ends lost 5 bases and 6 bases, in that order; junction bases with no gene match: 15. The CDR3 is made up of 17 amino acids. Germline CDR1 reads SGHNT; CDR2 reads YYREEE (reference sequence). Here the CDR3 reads CASRGGGLAGAGNEQFF. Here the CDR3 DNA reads TGTGCCAGCAGAGGGGGGGGATTAGCGGGAGCGGGCAATGAGCAGTTCTTC.

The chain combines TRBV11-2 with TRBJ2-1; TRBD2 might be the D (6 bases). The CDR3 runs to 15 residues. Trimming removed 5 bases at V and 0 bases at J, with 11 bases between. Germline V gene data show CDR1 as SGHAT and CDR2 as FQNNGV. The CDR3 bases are TGTGCCAGCAGCCCTAGCGACAGCTCCTACAATGAGCAGTTCTTC. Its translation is CASSPSDSSYNEQFF.

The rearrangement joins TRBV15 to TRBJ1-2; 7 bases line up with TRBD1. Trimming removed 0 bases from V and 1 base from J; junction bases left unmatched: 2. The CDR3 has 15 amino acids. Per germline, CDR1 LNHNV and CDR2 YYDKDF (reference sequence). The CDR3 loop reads CATSRERDSNYGYTF. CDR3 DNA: TGTGCCACCAGCAGAGAACGGGACAGTAACTATGGCTACACCTTC.

In DNA, the CDR3 is TGTGCCAGCGCGCAGGGCCCGAACACCGGGGAGCTGTTTTTT. Its protein is CASAQGPNTGELFF. The gene calls are TRBV28 and TRBJ2-2; possibly TRBD1 for D (5 bases). The length of the CDR3 is 14 residues. Germline lookup yields CDR1 MDHEN and CDR2 SYDVKM. The V end lost 8 bases, the J end lost 0 bases, and 10 bases lay between the germline ends.

The CDR3, as DNA: TGTGCCACCAGTGAACGACTAGTCAACGGGGAGCTGTTTTTT. This codes for CATSERLVNGELFF. V gene TRBV24-1 combines with J gene TRBJ2-2, with D perhaps matching TRBD2 (6 bases). CDR1 is KGHDR, CDR2 SFDVKD, per germline. With 4 bases removed from V and 7 bases from J, the gap between germline ends came to 12 bases. The CDR3 extends over 14 amino acids.